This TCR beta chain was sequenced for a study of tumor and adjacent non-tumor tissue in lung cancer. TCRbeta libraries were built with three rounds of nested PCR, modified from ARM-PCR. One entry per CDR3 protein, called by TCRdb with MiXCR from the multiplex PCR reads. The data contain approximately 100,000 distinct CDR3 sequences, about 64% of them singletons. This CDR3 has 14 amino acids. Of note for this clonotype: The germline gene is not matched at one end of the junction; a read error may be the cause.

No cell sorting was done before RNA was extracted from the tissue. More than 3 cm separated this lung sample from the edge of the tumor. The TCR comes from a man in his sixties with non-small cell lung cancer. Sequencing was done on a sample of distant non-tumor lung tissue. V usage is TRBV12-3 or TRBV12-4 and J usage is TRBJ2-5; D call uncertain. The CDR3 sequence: CASSFSMIEETLYF. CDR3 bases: TGTGCCAGCAGTTTCTCCATGATAGAAGAGACCCTGTACTTC.